This T cell receptor beta chain is drawn from a study of T-cell memory formation after mild COVID-19 (dated by TCRdb to the early 2020s). Concerning the study at large: TCR sequence clusters from the two donors were found to be largely donor specific. T-cell clones expanding and contracting after mild COVID-19 in a couple of donors were tracked by longitudinal TCRalpha and TCRbeta repertoire sequencing. Two young, previously healthy adult volunteers made up the cohort, one male and one female.

PBMCs were isolated by Ficoll-Paque density gradient centrifugation. Sequenced on an Illumina NovaSeq 6000. Using 5'RACE with constant-segment primers, TCRalpha and TCRbeta cDNA libraries were constructed, with sample barcodes and unique molecular identifiers added in the process. Trizol reagent was used to extract RNA from every sample. Amplification of the libraries took two PCR steps, and the second step added a second sample barcode plus Illumina TruSeq adapters. The libraries were sequenced on an Illumina NovaSeq using 2 x 150 bp paired-end reads. Per the source publication's procedure: Demultiplexing of reads and collapsing into UMI-guided consensus sequences were performed with migec v1.2.7. With mixcr v2.1.11, UMI consensuses were aligned to TRA and TRB V and J templates and assembled into clonotypes. Expanded or contracted clonotypes were those called significant by both edgeR and NoisET, with noise models trained on biological replicates. For edgeR calls, the cutoffs were a false discovery rate-adjusted p below 0.01 and a log2 fold-change threshold of 1. As an exploratory analysis of dynamics, PCA with hierarchical clustering was applied to max-normalized trajectories of the 1000 most abundant clonotypes. Separately sequenced CD4+ and CD8+ repertoires were used to assign a CD4 or CD8 phenotype to each responding clone. TCRdb trimmed the raw reads at Q25, called clones with MiXCR and kept productive beta chains. Each CDR3 protein gets just one entry, which takes the most common genes and DNA from the rows behind it. The V and J calls come from TCRdb's annotation, not from the publication. Counted in this sample were 400,000 to 500,000 distinct CDR3 sequences; 15% to 20% of them appeared once. The ten largest account for 8.4% of the sample.

A few counts support this clonotype. No cognate antigen has been identified for it. No much larger clone exists at a distance of one base, and base qualities are not known. CDR1 and CDR2 (DFQATT, SNEGSKA) derive from the germline V gene (reference sequence). CDR3 length: 13 amino acids, cysteine to phenylalanine. Just CDR3 DNA is preserved here, 39 bases in frame from base 1. V and J are truncated by 3 bases and 5 bases respectively, leaving an intervening sequence of 13 bases. Points the paper makes about the study in general: Some responding clones were found in pre-infection memory, which suggests that pre-existing cross-reactive memory T cells took part in the SARS-CoV-2 response. Clones that contracted from day 15 to 85 showed balanced CD4/CD8 phenotypes, whereas a second wave of clones that expanded from day 15 to 37 leaned towards CD4+. SARS-CoV-2 specificity of the second-wave clones peaking on day 37 was not confirmed. Only a couple of mild cases were covered in the study, and larger cohorts including severe cases with pre-infection samples were considered necessary. Contracting CD4+ clones appeared mostly in the CM and EM memory subsets, whereas CD8+ clones were enriched in EMRA.

The receptor was derived from an adult woman who had mild COVID-19 (a few samples of this study predate the infection). The sample titles of this study are shuffled in the database, so cell type and time point are left out; the donor was told from shared clones. The sequenced sample consisted of PBMCs or a T cell subset sorted from them (not recorded which). Recombination connected TRBV20-1 to TRBJ1-2, and perhaps TRBD1 as D gene, on 5 matching bases. This receptor has the CDR3 CSARGQGGYGYTF. The sequenced DNA: TGCAGTGCTAGGGGTCAGGGTGGGTATGGCTACACCTTC.